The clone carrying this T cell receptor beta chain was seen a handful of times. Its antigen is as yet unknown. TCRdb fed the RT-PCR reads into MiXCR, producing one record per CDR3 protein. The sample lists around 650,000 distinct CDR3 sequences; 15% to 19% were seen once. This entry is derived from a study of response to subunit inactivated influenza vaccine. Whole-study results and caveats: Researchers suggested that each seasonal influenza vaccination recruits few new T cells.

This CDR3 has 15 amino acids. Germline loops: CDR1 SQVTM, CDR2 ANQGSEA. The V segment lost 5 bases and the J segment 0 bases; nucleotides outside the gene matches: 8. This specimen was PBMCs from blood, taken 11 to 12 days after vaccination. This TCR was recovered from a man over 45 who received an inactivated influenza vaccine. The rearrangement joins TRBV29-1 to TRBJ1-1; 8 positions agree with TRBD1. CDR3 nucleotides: TGCAGCGTTCCGGGTCGGGACAGGATGAACACTGAAGCTTTCTTT. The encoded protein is CSVPGRDRMNTEAFF. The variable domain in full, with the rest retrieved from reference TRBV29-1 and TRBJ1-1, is SAVISQKPSRDICQRGTSLTIQCQVDSQVTMMFWYRQQPGQSLTLIATANQGSEATYESGFVIDKFPISRPNLTFSTLTVSNMSPEDSSIYLCSVPGRDRMNTEAFFGQGTRLTVV.